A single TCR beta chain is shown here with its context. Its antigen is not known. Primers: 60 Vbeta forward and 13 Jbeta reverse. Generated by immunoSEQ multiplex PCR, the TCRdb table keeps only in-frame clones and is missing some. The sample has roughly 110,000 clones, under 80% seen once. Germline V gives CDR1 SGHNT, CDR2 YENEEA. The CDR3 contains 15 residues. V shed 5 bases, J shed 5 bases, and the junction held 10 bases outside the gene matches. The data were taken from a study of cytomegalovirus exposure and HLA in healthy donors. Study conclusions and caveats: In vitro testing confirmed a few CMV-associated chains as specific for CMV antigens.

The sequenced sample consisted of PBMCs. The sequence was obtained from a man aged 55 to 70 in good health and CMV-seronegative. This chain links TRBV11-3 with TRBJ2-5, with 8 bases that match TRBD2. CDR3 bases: TGTGCCAGCAGCCCTCGGGAGGGGCTTGGGGAGACCCAGTACTTC. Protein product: CASSPREGLGETQYF.